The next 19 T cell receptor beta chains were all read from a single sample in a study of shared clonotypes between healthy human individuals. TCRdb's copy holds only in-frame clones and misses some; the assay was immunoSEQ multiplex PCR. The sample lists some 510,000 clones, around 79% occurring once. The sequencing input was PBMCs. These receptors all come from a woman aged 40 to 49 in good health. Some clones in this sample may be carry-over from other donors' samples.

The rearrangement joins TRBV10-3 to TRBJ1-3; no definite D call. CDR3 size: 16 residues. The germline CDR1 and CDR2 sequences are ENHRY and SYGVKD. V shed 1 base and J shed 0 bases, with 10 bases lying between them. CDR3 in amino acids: CAISELGKDSGNTIYF. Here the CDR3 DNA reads TGTGCCATCAGTGAGTTGGGCAAAGACTCTGGAAACACCATATATTTT.

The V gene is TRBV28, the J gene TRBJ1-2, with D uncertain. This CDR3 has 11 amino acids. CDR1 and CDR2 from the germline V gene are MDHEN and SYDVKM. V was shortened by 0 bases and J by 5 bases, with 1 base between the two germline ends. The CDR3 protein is CASSLWYGYTF. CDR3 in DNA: TGTGCCAGCAGTTTATGGTATGGCTACACCTTC.

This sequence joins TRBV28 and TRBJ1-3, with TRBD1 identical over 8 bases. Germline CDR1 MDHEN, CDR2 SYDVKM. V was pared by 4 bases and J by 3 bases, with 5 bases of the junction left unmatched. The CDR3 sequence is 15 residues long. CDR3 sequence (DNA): TGTGCCAGCAGTTATGGGACAGGCTATGGAAACACCATATATTTT. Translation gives CASSYGTGYGNTIYF.

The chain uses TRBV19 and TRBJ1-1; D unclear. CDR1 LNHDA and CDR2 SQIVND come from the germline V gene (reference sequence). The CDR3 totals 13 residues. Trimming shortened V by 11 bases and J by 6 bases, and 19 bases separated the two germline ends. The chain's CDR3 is CAASRTWSPEAFF. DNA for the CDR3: TGTGCCGCTTCCCGGACTTGGTCCCCTGAAGCTTTCTTT.

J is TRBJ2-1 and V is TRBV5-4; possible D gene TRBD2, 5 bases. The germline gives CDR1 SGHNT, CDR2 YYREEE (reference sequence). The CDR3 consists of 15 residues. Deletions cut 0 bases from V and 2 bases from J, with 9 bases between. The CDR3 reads CASSLGGPPYNEQFF. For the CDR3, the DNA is TGTGCCAGCAGCTTGGGCGGGCCTCCCTACAATGAGCAGTTCTTC.

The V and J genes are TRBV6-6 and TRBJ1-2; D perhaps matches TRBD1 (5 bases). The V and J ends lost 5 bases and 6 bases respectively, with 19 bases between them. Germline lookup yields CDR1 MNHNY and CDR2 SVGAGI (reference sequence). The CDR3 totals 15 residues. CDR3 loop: CASSETGTYLDGYTF. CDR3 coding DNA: TGTGCCAGCAGTGAGACCGGGACTTATCTCGATGGCTACACCTTC.

CDR3 sequence reads: CASRGQGDTQYF. DNA for the CDR3: TGTGCCAGTAGGGGACAGGGGGATACGCAGTATTTT. The V call is TRBV19, the J call TRBJ2-3; 10 nucleotides agree with TRBD1. This CDR3 has 12 amino acids. Germline loops: CDR1 LNHDA, CDR2 SQIVND (reference sequence). V shed 6 bases and J 6 bases; nucleotides not matched to a gene: 0.

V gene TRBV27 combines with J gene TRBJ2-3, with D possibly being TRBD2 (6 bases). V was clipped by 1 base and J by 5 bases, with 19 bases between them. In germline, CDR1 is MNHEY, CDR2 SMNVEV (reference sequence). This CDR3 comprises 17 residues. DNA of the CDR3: TGTGCCAGCAGTTTATACCCAACTAGCCCGCTGCTAGATACGCAGTATTTT. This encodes CASSLYPTSPLLDTQYF.

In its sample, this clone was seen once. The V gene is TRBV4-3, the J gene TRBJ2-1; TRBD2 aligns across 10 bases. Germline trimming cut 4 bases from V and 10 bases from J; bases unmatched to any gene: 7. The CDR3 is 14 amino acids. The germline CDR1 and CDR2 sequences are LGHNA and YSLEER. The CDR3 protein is CASSPRTSGLEQFF. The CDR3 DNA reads TGCGCCAGCAGCCCCCGGACTAGCGGCCTGGAGCAGTTCTTC.

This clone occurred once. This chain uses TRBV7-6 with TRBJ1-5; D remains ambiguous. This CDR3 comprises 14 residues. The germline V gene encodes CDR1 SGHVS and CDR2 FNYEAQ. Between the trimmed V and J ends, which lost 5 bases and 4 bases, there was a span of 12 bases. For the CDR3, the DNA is TGTGCCAGCAGCAGACGGACGGGAAATCAGCCCCAGCATTTT. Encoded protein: CASSRRTGNQPQHF.

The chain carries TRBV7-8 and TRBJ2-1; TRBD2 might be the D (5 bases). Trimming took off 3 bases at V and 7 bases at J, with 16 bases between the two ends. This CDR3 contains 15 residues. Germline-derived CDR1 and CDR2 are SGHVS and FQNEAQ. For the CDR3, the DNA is TGTGCCAGCAGCTTCGGCGGGCTAGCTGGGAATGAGCAGTTCTTC. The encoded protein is CASSFGGLAGNEQFF.

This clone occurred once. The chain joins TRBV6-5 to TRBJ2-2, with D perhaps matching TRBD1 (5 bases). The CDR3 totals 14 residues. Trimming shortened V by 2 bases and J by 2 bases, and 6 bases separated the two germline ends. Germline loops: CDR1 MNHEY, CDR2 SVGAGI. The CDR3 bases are TGTGCCAGCAGTTACAGGGGTAACACCGGGGAGCTGTTTTTT. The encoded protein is CASSYRGNTGELFF.

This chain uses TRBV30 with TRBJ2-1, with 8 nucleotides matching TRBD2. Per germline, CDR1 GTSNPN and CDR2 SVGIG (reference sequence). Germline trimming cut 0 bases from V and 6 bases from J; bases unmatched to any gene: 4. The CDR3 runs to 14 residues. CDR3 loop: CAWSVSGTSNEQFF. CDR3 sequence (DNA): TGTGCCTGGAGTGTATCCGGGACTAGCAATGAGCAGTTCTTC.

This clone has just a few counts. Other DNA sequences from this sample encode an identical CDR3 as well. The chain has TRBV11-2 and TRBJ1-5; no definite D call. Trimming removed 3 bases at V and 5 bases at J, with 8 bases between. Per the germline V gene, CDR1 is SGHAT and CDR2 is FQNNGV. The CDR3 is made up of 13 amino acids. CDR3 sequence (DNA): TGTGCCAGCAGCTTGGCCGTGGATCAGCCCCAGCATTTT. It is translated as CASSLAVDQPQHF.

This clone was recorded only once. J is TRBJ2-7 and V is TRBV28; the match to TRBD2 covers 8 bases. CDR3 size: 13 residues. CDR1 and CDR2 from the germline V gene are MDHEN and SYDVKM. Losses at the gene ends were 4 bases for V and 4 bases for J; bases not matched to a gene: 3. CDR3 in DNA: TGTGCCAGCAGTTCCGGGACTAGATACGAGCAGTACTTC. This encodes CASSSGTRYEQYF.

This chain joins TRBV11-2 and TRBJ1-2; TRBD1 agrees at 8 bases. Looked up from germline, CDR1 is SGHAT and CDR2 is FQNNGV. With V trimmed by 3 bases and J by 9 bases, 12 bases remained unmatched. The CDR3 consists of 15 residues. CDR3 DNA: TGTGCCAGCAGCTTGGGGAACAGGGGGGGAAATAGCTACACCTTC. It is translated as CASSLGNRGGNSYTF.

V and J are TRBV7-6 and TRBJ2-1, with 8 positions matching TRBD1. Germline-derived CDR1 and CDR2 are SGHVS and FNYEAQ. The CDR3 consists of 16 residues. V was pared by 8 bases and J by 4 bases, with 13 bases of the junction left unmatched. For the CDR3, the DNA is TGTGCCAGCGGCCCAATCCGGGACAGGAATTACAATGAGCAGTTCTTC. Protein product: CASGPIRDRNYNEQFF.

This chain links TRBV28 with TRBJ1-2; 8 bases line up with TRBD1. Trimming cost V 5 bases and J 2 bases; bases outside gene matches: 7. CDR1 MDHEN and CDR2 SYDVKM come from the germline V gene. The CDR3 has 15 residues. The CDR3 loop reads CASSPQDRDNYGYTF. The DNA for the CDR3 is TGTGCCAGCAGTCCCCAGGACAGGGACAACTATGGCTACACCTTC.

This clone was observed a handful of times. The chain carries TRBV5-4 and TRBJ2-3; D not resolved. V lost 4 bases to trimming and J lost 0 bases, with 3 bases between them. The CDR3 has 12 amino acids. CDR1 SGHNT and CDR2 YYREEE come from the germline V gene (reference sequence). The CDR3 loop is CASSDSTDTQYF. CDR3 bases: TGTGCCAGCAGCGATAGCACAGATACGCAGTATTTT.